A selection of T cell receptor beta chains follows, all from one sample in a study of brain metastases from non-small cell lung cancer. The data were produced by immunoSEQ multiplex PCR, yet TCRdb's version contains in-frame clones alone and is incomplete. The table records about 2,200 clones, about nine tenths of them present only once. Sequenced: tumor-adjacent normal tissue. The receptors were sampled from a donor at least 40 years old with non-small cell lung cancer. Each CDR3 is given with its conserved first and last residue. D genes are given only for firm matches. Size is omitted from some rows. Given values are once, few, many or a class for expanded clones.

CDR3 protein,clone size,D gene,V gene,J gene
CASSPRLAGGSYNEQFF,-,TRBD2,TRBV10-1,TRBJ2-1
CASSRRGVGETQYF,-,TRBD2,TRBV5-5,TRBJ2-5
CASSQLRDGEKLFF,-,-,TRBV4-2,TRBJ1-4
CASSFQAESYEQYF,-,-,TRBV7-9,TRBJ2-7
CASSHDKGSTEAFF,-,-,TRBV4-3,TRBJ1-1
CASTADRGYEQYF,-,TRBD1,TRBV19,TRBJ2-7
CASTAGTGGLANYDYTF,once,TRBD1,TRBV7-2,TRBJ1-2
CASSPPTAGEQYF,-,-,TRBV9,TRBJ2-7
CASTSGHLNTEAFF,-,-,TRBV6-5,TRBJ1-1
CASLTGGNEQFF,-,TRBD1,TRBV19,TRBJ2-1
CASREGTGALPLHF,few,TRBD1,TRBV2,TRBJ1-6
CASSLWRGRGYTF,few,-,TRBV7-9,TRBJ1-2
CASSNSLGGEKLFF,-,-,TRBV7-2,TRBJ1-4
CASCAANTGELFF,-,-,TRBV12-3/TRBV12-4,TRBJ2-2
CASSYLGGDQPQHF,-,-,TRBV7-6,TRBJ1-5
CASSLDSLLNYGYTF,-,-,TRBV5-4,TRBJ1-2
CASSKVLRQGDYTGELFF,-,-,TRBV21-1,TRBJ2-2
CATLRAGNSPLHF,-,-,TRBV6-6,TRBJ1-6
CASSQTSGGMETQYF,-,TRBD2,TRBV3-1/TRBV3-2,TRBJ2-5
CASIKEISRPVNTEAFF,-,-,TRBV28,TRBJ1-1
CATSRGRGTYGYTF,-,TRBD1,TRBV15,TRBJ1-2
CASGSWGAGEETQYF,-,-,TRBV27,TRBJ2-5
CASSHGLAGIETQYF,-,TRBD2,TRBV4-1,TRBJ2-5
CASSLGVQETQYF,-,-,TRBV5-1,TRBJ2-5
CASRTSGNTDTQYF,-,TRBD2,TRBV7-6,TRBJ2-3
CASSLTGQGGSYTF,-,TRBD1,TRBV5-6,TRBJ1-2
CSVDPRTSMDAEAFF,-,-,TRBV29-1,TRBJ1-1
CAISEGAGQPQHF,-,-,TRBV10-3,TRBJ1-5
CASSQDAGDAYGYTF,-,-,TRBV4-1,TRBJ1-2
CASSSPGVETQYF,-,-,TRBV7-2,TRBJ2-5
CASSLAPARGSFNYGYTF,-,TRBD1,TRBV5-1,TRBJ1-2
CASSELGAGGSQETQYF,-,TRBD1,TRBV10-1,TRBJ2-5
CASSLVLNTEAFF,-,-,TRBV7-9,TRBJ1-1
CASSRSTGDTNYGYTF,-,TRBD1,TRBV18,TRBJ1-2
CANQGFGTDTQYF,-,-,TRBV5-1,TRBJ2-3
CASSESGVNSLLHF,-,-,TRBV3-1/TRBV3-2,TRBJ1-6
CASSYGGMGTEAFF,-,-,TRBV18,TRBJ1-1
CATSGRPFVYTF,-,-,TRBV24-1,TRBJ1-2
CASSEGRAGDTDTQYF,-,TRBD2,TRBV6-1,TRBJ2-3
CASSLFPATGKTQYF,-,-,TRBV28,TRBJ2-5